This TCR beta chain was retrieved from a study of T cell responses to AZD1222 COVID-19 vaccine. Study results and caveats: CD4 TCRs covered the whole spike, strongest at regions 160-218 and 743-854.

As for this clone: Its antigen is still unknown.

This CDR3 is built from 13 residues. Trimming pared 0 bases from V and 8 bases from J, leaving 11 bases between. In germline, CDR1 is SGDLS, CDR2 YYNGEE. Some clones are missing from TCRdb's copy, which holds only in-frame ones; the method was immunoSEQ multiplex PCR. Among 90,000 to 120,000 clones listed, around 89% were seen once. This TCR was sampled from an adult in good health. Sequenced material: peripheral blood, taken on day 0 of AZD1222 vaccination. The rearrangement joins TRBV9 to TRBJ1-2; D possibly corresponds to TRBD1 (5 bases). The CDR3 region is CASSVGDGRGYTF. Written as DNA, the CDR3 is TGTGCCAGCAGCGTAGGGGACGGTCGGGGCTACACCTTC. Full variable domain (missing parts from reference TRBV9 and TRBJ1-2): DSGVTQTPKHLITATGQRVTLRCSPRSGDLSVYWYQQSLDQGLQFLIQYYNGEERAKGNILERFSAQQFPDLHSELNLSSLELGDSALYFCASSVGDGRGYTFGSGTRLTVV.